The 29 T cell receptor beta chains below all came from one sample that was sequenced in a study of response to subunit inactivated influenza vaccine. Each CDR3 protein is one row after TCRdb ran MiXCR on the RT-PCR reads. This table has more than 700,000 distinct CDR3 sequences, about 20% appearing once. This sample comprised PBMCs from blood, obtained 5 to 6 days after vaccination. These receptors were collected from a man aged 50 to 59 who received an inactivated influenza vaccine.

This chain uses TRBV14 with TRBJ2-5, with TRBD1 matching 9 bases. In germline, CDR1 is SGHDN, CDR2 FVKESK. The CDR3 consists of 19 residues. Unmatched junction bases numbered 18, after V lost 2 bases and J lost 5 bases. Here the CDR3 DNA reads TGTGCCAGCAGCCAAAGGGATGTGCACAGGGGGCGAAGTGGGGAGACCCAGTACTTC. Encoded protein: CASSQRDVHRGRSGETQYF.

This clonotype was observed at least ten times. V gene TRBV12-3 or TRBV12-4 combines with J gene TRBJ2-5, with 14 nucleotides matching TRBD2. V shed 5 bases, J shed 1 base, and the junction held 6 bases outside the gene matches. The CDR3 is 17 residues long. CDR3 protein: CASSQTSGGAIQETQYF. As DNA, the CDR3 is TGTGCCAGCAGTCAGACTAGCGGGGGGGCTATCCAAGAGACCCAGTACTTC.

This clonotype was seen more than once but under ten times. The chain couples TRBV6-2 or TRBV6-3 to TRBJ2-3; 10 nucleotides agree with TRBD2. The CDR3 spans 14 residues. With V trimmed by 9 bases and J by 0 bases, 3 bases remained unmatched. The V gene's germline CDR1 is MNHEY and CDR2 SVGEGT. CDR3 sequence: CASKRGGSTDTQYF. CDR3 nucleotide sequence: TGTGCCAGTAAGCGGGGGGGAAGCACAGATACGCAGTATTTT.

The chain carries TRBV6-5 and TRBJ1-5; D is uncertain. From germline, CDR1 is MNHEY and CDR2 SVGAGI. The V and J ends lost 4 bases and 7 bases respectively, with 11 bases between them. CDR3 length equals 13 residues. CDR3 protein: CASSLTSWQPQHF. In DNA form, the CDR3 reads TGTGCCAGCAGTTTAACATCATGGCAGCCCCAGCATTTT.

V usage is TRBV12-3 or TRBV12-4 and J usage is TRBJ2-2; the match to TRBD1 covers 8 bases. This CDR3 is 15 amino acids long. V lost 6 bases, J lost 5 bases, and 8 bases stayed unmatched. CDR3 DNA: TGTGCCAGCAGCCCCCGGCAGGGGGCAACCGGGGAGCTGTTTTTT. It codes for CASSPRQGATGELFF.

A few counts support this clonotype. This chain links TRBV12-3 or TRBV12-4 with TRBJ2-2; TRBD2 might be the D (5 bases). The CDR3 sequence is 13 residues long. V was shortened by 2 bases and J by 8 bases, with 9 bases between the two germline ends. CDR3 amino acids: CASSLSERGELFF. The DNA for the CDR3 is TGTGCCAGCAGTTTATCGGAGCGGGGGGAGCTGTTTTTT.

This clonotype has a handful of counts. V is TRBV2 and J is TRBJ2-1, with 7 bases lining up with TRBD1. V gave up 6 bases and J gave up 4 bases; unmatched junction bases: 6. There are 14 residues in the CDR3. Looked up from germline, CDR1 is SNHLY and CDR2 is FYNNEI. For the CDR3, the DNA is TGTGCCAGCAGGCCGGGACAGCATTACAATGAGCAGTTCTTC. Translated, it gives CASRPGQHYNEQFF. Drawing the rest from reference TRBV2 and TRBJ2-1, the complete variable domain is EPEVTQTPSHQVTQMGQEVILRCVPISNHLYFYWYRQILGQKVEFLVSFYNNEISEKSEIFDDQFSVERPDGSNFTLKIRSTKLEDSAMYFCASRPGQHYNEQFFGPGTRLTVL.

There are a few counts of this clonotype. V gene TRBV20-1 combines with J gene TRBJ2-3; 10 bases align to TRBD2. The CDR3 has 14 residues. The V gene's germline CDR1 is DFQATT and CDR2 SNEGSKA (reference sequence). V lost 6 bases, J lost 4 bases, and 7 bases stayed unmatched. CDR3: CSAFSGGWADTQYF. The CDR3 nucleotides read TGCAGTGCCTTTAGCGGGGGGTGGGCAGATACGCAGTATTTT.

The table lists this clonotype with a few counts. The chain uses TRBV29-1 and TRBJ2-5, with 8 bases matching TRBD2. Germline V gene sequence: CDR1 SQVTM, CDR2 ANQGSEA. With 8 bases clipped from V and 2 bases from J, the junction kept 7 bases outside the gene matches. This CDR3 is 13 amino acids long. CDR3 DNA: TGCAGCTCCCACGGGGGGGGGCAAGAGACCCAGTACTTC. It is translated as CSSHGGGQETQYF.

A single count supports this clonotype. The junction does not match germline at one end; this may be a read error. The chain combines TRBV4-2 with TRBJ2-2, with D perhaps being TRBD1 or TRBD2 (5 bases each). Germline CDR1 reads LGHNA; CDR2 reads YNFKEQ. This CDR3 contains 17 residues. CDR3: CASSQDIGGRATGELLF. The CDR3 nucleotides read TGTGCCAGCAGCCAAGATATCGGCGGCAGGGCCACCGGGGAGCTGCTTTTT.

In this sample, this clonotype turned up a few times. The chain carries TRBV7-2 and TRBJ2-1; D is unresolved. Germline V gives CDR1 SGHTA, CDR2 FQGNSA. V lost 8 bases and J 5 bases, leaving 10 bases between the germline ends. The CDR3 totals 12 residues. The CDR3, as DNA: TGTGCCAGCGGGATTCAAAACAATGAGCAGTTCTTC. It translates to CASGIQNNEQFF.

CDR3 in amino acids: CSAPEPGLAGPRRETQYF. The CDR3 nucleotides read TGCAGTGCACCTGAACCGGGACTAGCGGGCCCTCGAAGGGAGACCCAGTACTTC. The rearrangement joins TRBV20-1 to TRBJ2-5; 12 bases are shared with TRBD2. Trimming at V came to 6 bases and at J to 5 bases, leaving 19 bases not matched to a gene. CDR3 length: 18 amino acids. In germline, CDR1 is DFQATT, CDR2 SNEGSKA (reference sequence).

V gene TRBV6-7 combines with J gene TRBJ2-1; 12 nucleotides align to TRBD2. TRBV6-7 is labeled an ORF, and its function is uncertain. With 2 bases clipped from V and 6 bases from J, the junction kept 8 bases outside the gene matches. This CDR3 contains 17 residues. The CDR3 coding sequence is TGTGCCAGCAGTTACGAAAGGACTAGCGGGGTTTGCAATGAGCAGTTCTTC. Residues: CASSYERTSGVCNEQFF.

The chain employs TRBV5-1 and TRBJ1-6; D uncertain. The CDR3 totals 15 residues. In germline, CDR1 is SGHRS, CDR2 YFSETQ. V dropped 0 bases and J dropped 7 bases, with 11 bases sitting between them. The DNA of the CDR3 is TGCGCCAGCAGCTTGGATCAAATTGGGAATTCACCCCTCCACTTT. Protein: CASSLDQIGNSPLHF.

The V and J genes are TRBV11-1 and TRBJ2-2, with 8 nucleotides matching TRBD2. Germline V lookup: CDR1 SGHAT, CDR2 FQDESV (reference sequence). This CDR3 has 18 amino acids. J was trimmed by 5 bases and V by 8 bases; bases with no gene match: 19. The DNA of the CDR3 is TGTGCCAGCGGCATTAGGAGTCGGGGAGCGGGAGAGACCGGGGAGCTGTTTTTT. This codes for CASGIRSRGAGETGELFF.

This clonotype was counted between two and nine times. This chain uses TRBV20-1 with TRBJ1-4; 8 nucleotides align to TRBD1. V was pared by 0 bases and J by 1 base, with 4 bases of the junction left unmatched. CDR1 and CDR2 from the germline V gene are DFQATT and SNEGSKA (reference sequence). This CDR3 is 16 amino acids long. CDR3: CSARDYRGVTNEKLFF. DNA for the CDR3: TGCAGTGCTAGAGATTACAGGGGGGTAACTAATGAAAAACTGTTTTTT.

CDR3 residues: CSVFLRFQAQKAFF. CDR3 DNA sequence: TGCAGCGTGTTTCTTAGGTTTCAGGCCCAGAAAGCTTTCTTT. The V and J genes are TRBV29-1 and TRBJ1-1; D is uncertain. This CDR3 contains 14 residues. CDR1 SQVTM and CDR2 ANQGSEA come from the germline V gene. Trimming cost V 6 bases and J 9 bases, with 23 bases left between them. Together with reference TRBV29-1 and TRBJ1-1, the CDR3 gives the full variable domain: SAVISQKPSRDICQRGTSLTIQCQVDSQVTMMFWYRQQPGQSLTLIATANQGSEATYESGFVIDKFPISRPNLTFSTLTVSNMSPEDSSIYLCSVFLRFQAQKAFFGQGTRLTVV.

This clonotype was observed a single time. At one of its ends the junction is not consistent with the germline gene, which may arise from a read error. This chain links TRBV5-5 with TRBJ2-3; TRBD2 agrees at 12 bases. CDR3 length: 13 amino acids. Germline-derived CDR1 and CDR2 are SGHKS and YYEKEE (reference sequence). DNA for the CDR3: TGTGCCAGCAGCTTGTTAGCCCTAGCGGGGGGGGATTTT. It specifies CASSLLALAGGDF.

This chain links TRBV20-1 with TRBJ1-1; D gene ambiguous. The ends were cut back, 0 bases at V and 8 bases at J, with 10 bases in the middle. The CDR3 is made up of 12 amino acids. Per germline, CDR1 DFQATT and CDR2 SNEGSKA (reference sequence). CDR3 DNA sequence: TGCAGTGCTAGAGATTTAGGCAGGGAAGCTTTCTTT. Translated, it gives CSARDLGREAFF.

In its sample, this clonotype was seen a few times. V gene TRBV12-3 or TRBV12-4 combines with J gene TRBJ2-1; D call uncertain. Trimming removed 5 bases at V and 9 bases at J, with 11 bases between. The CDR3 runs 12 residues. CDR3 region: CASSLNLGEQFF. CDR3 bases: TGTGCCAGCAGTCTAAACTTGGGTGAGCAGTTCTTC.

This clonotype was recorded a few times. The chain joins TRBV20-1 to TRBJ1-1; D remains ambiguous. The V gene lost 0 bases and the J gene lost 0 bases, with 5 bases spanning the gap. Germline V lookup: CDR1 DFQATT, CDR2 SNEGSKA (reference sequence). The CDR3 is 13 residues long. CDR3 sequence: CSARDPMNTEAFF. For the CDR3, the DNA is TGCAGTGCTAGAGATCCAATGAACACTGAAGCTTTCTTT.

The V gene is TRBV12-3 or TRBV12-4, the J gene TRBJ2-2; D gene unclear. There are 13 residues in the CDR3. V was pared by 5 bases and J by 8 bases, with 12 bases between. CDR3 in amino acids: CASSKSRSGELFF. The DNA of the CDR3 is TGTGCCAGCAGTAAGAGTCGCTCGGGGGAGCTGTTTTTT.

This clonotype was detected only a few times. This chain joins TRBV12-3 or TRBV12-4 and TRBJ2-1; D unresolved. The CDR3 spans 15 residues. Trimming took 7 bases from V and 6 from J, leaving 19 bases between them. The CDR3 sequence: CASTPRLPGSNEQFF. CDR3 nucleotide sequence: TGTGCCAGCACTCCGCGCCTCCCCGGAAGCAATGAGCAGTTCTTC.

This clonotype has at least ten counts. J is TRBJ2-5 and V is TRBV18; D gene ambiguous. Deletions cut 5 bases from V and 2 bases from J, with 6 bases between. The CDR3 is 12 amino acids. Looked up from germline, CDR1 is KGHSH and CDR2 is LQKENI. CDR3 DNA sequence: TGTGCCAGCTCAAGCTTACAAGAGACCCAGTACTTC. This translates into CASSSLQETQYF.

This clonotype showed up just a few times. CDR3 in amino acids: CASRAGVAEAFF. CDR3 DNA sequence: TGTGCCAGCAGGGCAGGAGTTGCTGAAGCTTTCTTT. The V call is TRBV12-3 or TRBV12-4, the J call TRBJ1-1; D remains unclear. Trimming shortened V by 6 bases and J by 6 bases, and 11 bases separated the two germline ends. This CDR3 region has 12 residues.

Many counts were recorded for this clonotype. V and J are TRBV29-1 and TRBJ2-5, with D possibly matching TRBD2 (5 bases). CDR1 and CDR2 (germline): SQVTM, ANQGSEA. The CDR3 consists of 13 residues. V lost 4 bases and J lost 4, with 13 bases in between. CDR3 sequence reads: CSVGRALGETQYF. CDR3 nucleotide sequence: TGCAGCGTTGGGCGGGCCTTGGGAGAGACCCAGTACTTC.

V usage is TRBV5-5 and J usage is TRBJ2-1, with 8 bases fitting TRBD2. The V gene end was trimmed by 0 bases and the J gene end by 4 bases; junction bases not matched to a gene: 3. Germline CDR1 SGHKS, CDR2 YYEKEE (reference sequence). The CDR3 totals 15 residues. CDR3 DNA sequence: TGTGCCAGCAGCTTGGGCGGGGGGATTTACAATGAGCAGTTCTTC. This sequence encodes CASSLGGGIYNEQFF.

This clonotype was seen a few times. The chain links TRBV10-3 to TRBJ2-1; 8 bases line up with TRBD1. Germline V gene data show CDR1 as ENHRY and CDR2 as SYGVKD. With 0 bases clipped from V and 2 bases from J, the junction kept 0 bases outside the gene matches. This CDR3 spans 15 amino acids. The CDR3 DNA reads as TGTGCCATCAGTGAGTCGGACAGGGCCTACAATGAGCAGTTCTTC. This codes for CAISESDRAYNEQFF.

This clonotype came up a few times. This chain links TRBV7-2 with TRBJ2-1, with TRBD1 identical over 7 bases. Germline lookup yields CDR1 SGHTA and CDR2 FQGNSA. The CDR3 totals 13 residues. J gave up 9 bases and V 8 bases, and 10 bases lay outside the gene matches. DNA for the CDR3: TGTGCCAGCTCCCTCTTGAGGGGGCTTGAGCAGTTCTTC. Translating gives CASSLLRGLEQFF.